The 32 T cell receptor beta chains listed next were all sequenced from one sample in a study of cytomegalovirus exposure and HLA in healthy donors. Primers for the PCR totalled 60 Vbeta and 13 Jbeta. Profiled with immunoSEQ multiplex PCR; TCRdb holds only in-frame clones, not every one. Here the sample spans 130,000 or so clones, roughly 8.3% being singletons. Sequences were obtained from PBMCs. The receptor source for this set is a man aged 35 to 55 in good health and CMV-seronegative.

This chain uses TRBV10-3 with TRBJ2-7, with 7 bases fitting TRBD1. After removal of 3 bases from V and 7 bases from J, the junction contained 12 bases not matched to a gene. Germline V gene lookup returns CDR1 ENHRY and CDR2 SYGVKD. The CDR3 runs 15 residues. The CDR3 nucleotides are TGTGCCATCAGTGAACCGGGACAGTCGGTCTATGAGCAGTACTTC. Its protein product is CAISEPGQSVYEQYF.

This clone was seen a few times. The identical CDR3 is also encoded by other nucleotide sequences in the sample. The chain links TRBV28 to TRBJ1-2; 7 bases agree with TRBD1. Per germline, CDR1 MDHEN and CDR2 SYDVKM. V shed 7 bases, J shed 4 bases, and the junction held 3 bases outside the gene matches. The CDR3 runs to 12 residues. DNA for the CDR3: TGTGCCAGCAAACCAGGGGGCTATGGCTACACCTTC. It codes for CASKPGGYGYTF.

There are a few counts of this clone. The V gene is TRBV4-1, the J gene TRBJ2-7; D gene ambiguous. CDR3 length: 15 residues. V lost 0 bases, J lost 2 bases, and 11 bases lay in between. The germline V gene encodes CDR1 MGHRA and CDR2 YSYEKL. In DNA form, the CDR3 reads TGCGCCAGCAGCCAAGATAGAGAAGCCGCCTACGAGCAGTACTTC. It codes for CASSQDREAAYEQYF.

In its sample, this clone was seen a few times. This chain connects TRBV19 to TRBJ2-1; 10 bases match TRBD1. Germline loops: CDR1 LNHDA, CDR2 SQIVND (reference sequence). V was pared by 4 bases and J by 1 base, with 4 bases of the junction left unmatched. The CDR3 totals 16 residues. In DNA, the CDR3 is TGTGCCAGTAGTACCCGGACAGGGGGTTCCTACAATGAGCAGTTCTTC. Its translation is CASSTRTGGSYNEQFF.

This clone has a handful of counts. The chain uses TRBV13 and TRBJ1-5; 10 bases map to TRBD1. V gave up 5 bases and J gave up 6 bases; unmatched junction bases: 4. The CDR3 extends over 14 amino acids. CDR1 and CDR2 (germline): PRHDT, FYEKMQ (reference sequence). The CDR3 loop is CASSNGTGVQPQHF. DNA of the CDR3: TGTGCCAGCAGCAACGGGACAGGGGTTCAGCCCCAGCATTTT. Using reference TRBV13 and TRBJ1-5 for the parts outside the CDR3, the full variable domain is AAGVIQSPRHLIKEKRETATLKCYPIPRHDTVYWYQQGPGQDPQFLISFYEKMQSDKGSIPDRFSAQQFSDYHSELNMSSLELGDSALYFCASSNGTGVQPQHFGDGTRLSIL.

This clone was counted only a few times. The CDR3 is CASSQDTRRANEQFF. As DNA, the CDR3 is TGTGCCAGCAGCCAAGATACCCGCAGGGCTAATGAGCAGTTCTTC. The rearrangement joins TRBV4-2 to TRBJ2-1, with D perhaps matching TRBD1 (5 bases). In germline, CDR1 is LGHNA, CDR2 YNFKEQ. The CDR3 runs to 15 residues. V was trimmed by 0 bases and J by 7 bases, leaving 13 bases between them.

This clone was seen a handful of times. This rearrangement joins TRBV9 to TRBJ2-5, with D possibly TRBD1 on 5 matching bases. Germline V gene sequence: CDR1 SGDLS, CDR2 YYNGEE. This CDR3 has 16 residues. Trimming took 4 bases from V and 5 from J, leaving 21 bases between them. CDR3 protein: CASSSKGHPSGETQYF. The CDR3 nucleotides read TGTGCCAGCAGCTCCAAAGGACACCCAAGTGGGGAGACCCAGTACTTC.

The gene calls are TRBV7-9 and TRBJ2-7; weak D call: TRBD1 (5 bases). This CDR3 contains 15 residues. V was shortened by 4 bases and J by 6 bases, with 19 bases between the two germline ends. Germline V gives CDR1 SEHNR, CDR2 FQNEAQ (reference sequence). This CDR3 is CASSSDLHRFGEQYF. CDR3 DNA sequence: TGTGCCAGCAGCTCCGATCTACACAGGTTCGGCGAGCAGTACTTC. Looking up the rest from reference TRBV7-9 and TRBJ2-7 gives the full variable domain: DTGVSQNPRHKITKRGQNVTFRCDPISEHNRLYWYRQTLGQGPEFLTYFQNEAQLEKSRLLSDRFSAERPKGSFSTLEIQRTEQGDSAMYLCASSSDLHRFGEQYFGPGTRLTVT.

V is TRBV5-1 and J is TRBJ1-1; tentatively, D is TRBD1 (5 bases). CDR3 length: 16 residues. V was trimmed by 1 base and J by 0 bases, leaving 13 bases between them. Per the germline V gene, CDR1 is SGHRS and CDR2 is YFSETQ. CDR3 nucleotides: TGCGCCAGCAGCTTGACGACAGCGAACATGAACACTGAAGCTTTCTTT. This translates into CASSLTTANMNTEAFF.

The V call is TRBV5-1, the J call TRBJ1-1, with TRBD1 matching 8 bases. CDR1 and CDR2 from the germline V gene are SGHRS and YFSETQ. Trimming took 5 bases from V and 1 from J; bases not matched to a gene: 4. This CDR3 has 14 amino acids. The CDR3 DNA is TGCGCCAGCAGGGATGGACAGGGGAACACTGAAGCTTTCTTT. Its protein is CASRDGQGNTEAFF.

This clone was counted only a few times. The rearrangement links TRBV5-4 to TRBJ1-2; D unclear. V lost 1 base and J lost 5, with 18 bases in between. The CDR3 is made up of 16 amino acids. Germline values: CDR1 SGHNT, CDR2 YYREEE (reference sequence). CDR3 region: CASSLWSISGFYGYTF. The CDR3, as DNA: TGTGCCAGCAGCTTGTGGTCGATCTCGGGGTTTTATGGCTACACCTTC.

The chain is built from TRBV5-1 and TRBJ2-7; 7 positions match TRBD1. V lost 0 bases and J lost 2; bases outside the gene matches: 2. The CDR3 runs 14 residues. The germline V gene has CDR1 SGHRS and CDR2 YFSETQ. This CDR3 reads CASSLVGTAYEQYF. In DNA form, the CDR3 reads TGCGCCAGCAGCTTGGTGGGGACAGCCTACGAGCAGTACTTC.

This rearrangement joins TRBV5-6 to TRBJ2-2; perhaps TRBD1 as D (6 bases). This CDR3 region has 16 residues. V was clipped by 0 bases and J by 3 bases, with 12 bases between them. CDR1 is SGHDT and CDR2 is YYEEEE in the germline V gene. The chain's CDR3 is CASSLVLQGYTGELFF. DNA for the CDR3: TGTGCCAGCAGCTTGGTGTTACAGGGTTACACCGGGGAGCTGTTTTTT. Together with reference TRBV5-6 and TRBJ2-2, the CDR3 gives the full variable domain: DAGVTQSPTHLIKTRGQQVTLRCSPKSGHDTVSWYQQALGQGPQFIFQYYEEEERQRGNFPDRFSGHQFPNYSSELNVNALLLGDSALYLCASSLVLQGYTGELFFGEGSRLTVL.

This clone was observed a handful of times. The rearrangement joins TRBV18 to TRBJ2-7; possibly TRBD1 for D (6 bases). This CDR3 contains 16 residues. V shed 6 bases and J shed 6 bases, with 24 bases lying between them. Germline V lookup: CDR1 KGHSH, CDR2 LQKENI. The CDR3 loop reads CASSPQMQGQSLEQYF. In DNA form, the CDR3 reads TGTGCCAGCTCCCCCCAAATGCAAGGACAGTCTCTCGAGCAGTACTTC.

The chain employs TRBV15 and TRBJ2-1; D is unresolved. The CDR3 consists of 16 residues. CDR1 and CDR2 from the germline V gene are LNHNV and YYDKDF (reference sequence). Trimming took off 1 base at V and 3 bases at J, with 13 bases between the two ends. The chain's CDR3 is CATSRGQMSYYNEQFF. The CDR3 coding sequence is TGTGCCACCAGCAGAGGACAAATGAGCTACTACAATGAGCAGTTCTTC.

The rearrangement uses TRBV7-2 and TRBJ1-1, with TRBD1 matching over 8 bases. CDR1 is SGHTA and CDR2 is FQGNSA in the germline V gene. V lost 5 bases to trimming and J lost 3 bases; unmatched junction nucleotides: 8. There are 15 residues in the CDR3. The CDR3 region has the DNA TGTGCCAGCAGCCCGAAGCGGACAGGGCACACTGAAGCTTTCTTT. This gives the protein CASSPKRTGHTEAFF.

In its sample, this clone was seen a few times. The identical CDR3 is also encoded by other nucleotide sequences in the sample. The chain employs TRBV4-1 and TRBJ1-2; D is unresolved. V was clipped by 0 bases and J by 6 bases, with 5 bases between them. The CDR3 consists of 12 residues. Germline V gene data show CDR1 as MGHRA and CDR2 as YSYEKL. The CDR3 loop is CASSQDPDGYTF. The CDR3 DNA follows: TGCGCCAGCAGCCAAGACCCAGATGGCTACACCTTC.

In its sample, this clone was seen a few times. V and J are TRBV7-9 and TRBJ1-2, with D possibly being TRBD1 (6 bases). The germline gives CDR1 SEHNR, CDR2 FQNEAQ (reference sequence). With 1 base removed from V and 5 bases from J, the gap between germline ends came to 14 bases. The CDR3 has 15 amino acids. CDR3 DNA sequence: TGTGCCAGCAGCTTAGGCGGGGGGCTGTGGTATGGCTACACCTTC. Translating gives CASSLGGGLWYGYTF.

The CDR3 protein is CASSETGGPIFDEQYF. The CDR3 DNA follows: TGTGCCAGCAGTGAAACGGGGGGGCCGATATTTGACGAGCAGTACTTC. This chain connects TRBV2 to TRBJ2-7, with 8 bases identical to TRBD2. Germline assignment: CDR1 SNHLY and CDR2 FYNNEI. This CDR3 is 16 amino acids long. V trimming: 2 bases; J trimming: 5 bases; junction bases outside the gene matches: 11.

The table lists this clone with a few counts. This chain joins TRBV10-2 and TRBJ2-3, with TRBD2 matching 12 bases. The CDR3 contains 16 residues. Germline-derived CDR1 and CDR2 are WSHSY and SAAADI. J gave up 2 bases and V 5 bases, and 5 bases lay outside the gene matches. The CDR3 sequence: CASSRTSGAFTDTQYF. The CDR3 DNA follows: TGCGCCAGCAGTAGGACTAGCGGGGCCTTCACAGATACGCAGTATTTT.

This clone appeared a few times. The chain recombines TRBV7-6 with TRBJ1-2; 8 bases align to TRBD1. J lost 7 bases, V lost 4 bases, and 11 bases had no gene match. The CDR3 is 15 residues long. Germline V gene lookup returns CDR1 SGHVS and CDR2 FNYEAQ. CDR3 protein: CASSSAGTGAIGYTF. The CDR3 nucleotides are TGTGCCAGCAGCTCCGCCGGGACAGGAGCTATTGGCTACACCTTC.

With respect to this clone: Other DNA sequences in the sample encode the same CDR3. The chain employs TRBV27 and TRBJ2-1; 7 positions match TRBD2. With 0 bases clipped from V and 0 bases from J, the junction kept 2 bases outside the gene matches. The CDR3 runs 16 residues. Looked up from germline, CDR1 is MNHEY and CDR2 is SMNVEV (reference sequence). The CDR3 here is CASSLSGGSSYNEQFF. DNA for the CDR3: TGTGCCAGCAGTTTATCGGGAGGGAGCTCCTACAATGAGCAGTTCTTC.

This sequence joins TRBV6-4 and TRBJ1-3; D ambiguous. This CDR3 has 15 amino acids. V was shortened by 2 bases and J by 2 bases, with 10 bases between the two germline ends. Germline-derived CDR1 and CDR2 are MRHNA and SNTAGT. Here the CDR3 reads CASSDPGVAGNTIYF. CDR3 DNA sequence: TGTGCCAGCAGTGACCCCGGGGTAGCTGGAAACACCATATATTTT.

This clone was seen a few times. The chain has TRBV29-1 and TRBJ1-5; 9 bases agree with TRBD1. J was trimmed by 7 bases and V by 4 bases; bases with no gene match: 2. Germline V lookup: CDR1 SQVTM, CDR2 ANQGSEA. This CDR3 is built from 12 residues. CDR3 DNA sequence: TGCAGCGTTGCTGACAGGGGGCAGCCCCAGCATTTT. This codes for CSVADRGQPQHF.

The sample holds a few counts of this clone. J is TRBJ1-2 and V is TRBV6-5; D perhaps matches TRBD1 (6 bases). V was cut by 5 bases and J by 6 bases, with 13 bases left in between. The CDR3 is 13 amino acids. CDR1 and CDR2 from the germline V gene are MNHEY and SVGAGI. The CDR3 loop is CASSRGAGDGYTF. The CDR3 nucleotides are TGTGCCAGCAGTCGGGGGGCTGGGGATGGCTACACCTTC.

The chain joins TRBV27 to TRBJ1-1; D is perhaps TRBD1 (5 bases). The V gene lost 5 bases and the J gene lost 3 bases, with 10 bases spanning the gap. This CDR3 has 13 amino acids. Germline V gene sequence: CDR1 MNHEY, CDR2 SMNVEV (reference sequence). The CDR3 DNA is TGTGCCAGCAGTGGGGGGTCGGACACTGAAGCTTTCTTT. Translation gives CASSGGSDTEAFF.

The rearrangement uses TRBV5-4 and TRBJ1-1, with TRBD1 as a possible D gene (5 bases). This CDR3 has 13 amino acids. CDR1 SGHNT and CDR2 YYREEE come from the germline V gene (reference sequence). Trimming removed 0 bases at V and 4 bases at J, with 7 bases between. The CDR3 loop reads CASSLDGGTEAFF. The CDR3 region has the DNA TGTGCCAGCAGCTTGGACGGGGGCACTGAAGCTTTCTTT.

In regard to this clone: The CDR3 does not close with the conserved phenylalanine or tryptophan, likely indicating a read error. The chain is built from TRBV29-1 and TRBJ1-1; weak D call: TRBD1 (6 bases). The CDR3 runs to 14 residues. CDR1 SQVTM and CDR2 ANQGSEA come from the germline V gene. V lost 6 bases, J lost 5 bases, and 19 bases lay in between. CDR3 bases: TGCAGCGTCTCACTGAGGGGGGGCGGAACTGAAGCTTTCTTG. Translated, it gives CSVSLRGGGTEAFL.

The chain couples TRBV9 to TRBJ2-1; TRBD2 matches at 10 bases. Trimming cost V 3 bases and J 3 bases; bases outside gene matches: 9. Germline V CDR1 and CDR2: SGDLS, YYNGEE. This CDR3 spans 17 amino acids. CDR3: CASSDSTSGAFYNEQFF. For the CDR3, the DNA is TGTGCCAGCAGCGATAGCACTAGCGGGGCATTCTACAATGAGCAGTTCTTC.

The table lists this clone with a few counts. In DNA form, the CDR3 reads TGCGCCAGCAGCTTGGCGGGGAGAGGTTCACCCCTCCACTTT. This encodes CASSLAGRGSPLHF. The chain employs TRBV5-1 and TRBJ1-6; D is unresolved. Trimming took off 0 bases at V and 9 bases at J, with 10 bases between the two ends. The CDR3 covers 14 residues. Germline lookup yields CDR1 SGHRS and CDR2 YFSETQ.

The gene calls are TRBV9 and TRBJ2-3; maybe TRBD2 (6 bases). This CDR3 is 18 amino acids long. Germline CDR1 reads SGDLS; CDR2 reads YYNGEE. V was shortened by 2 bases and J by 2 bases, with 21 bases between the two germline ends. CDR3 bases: TGTGCCAGCAGCGTCCTAGCTCAGGTGCGGGGTGTCACAGATACGCAGTATTTT. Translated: CASSVLAQVRGVTDTQYF. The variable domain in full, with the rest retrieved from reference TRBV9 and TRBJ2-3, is DSGVTQTPKHLITATGQRVTLRCSPRSGDLSVYWYQQSLDQGLQFLIQYYNGEERAKGNILERFSAQQFPDLHSELNLSSLELGDSALYFCASSVLAQVRGVTDTQYFGPGTRLTVL.

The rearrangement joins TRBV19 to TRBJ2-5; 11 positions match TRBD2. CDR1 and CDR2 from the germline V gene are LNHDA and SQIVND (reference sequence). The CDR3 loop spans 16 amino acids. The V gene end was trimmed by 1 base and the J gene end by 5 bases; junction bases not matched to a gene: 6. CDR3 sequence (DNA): TGTGCCAGTAGTATAGGGCTAGCGGGGGGTCACGAGACCCAGTACTTC. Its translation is CASSIGLAGGHETQYF.